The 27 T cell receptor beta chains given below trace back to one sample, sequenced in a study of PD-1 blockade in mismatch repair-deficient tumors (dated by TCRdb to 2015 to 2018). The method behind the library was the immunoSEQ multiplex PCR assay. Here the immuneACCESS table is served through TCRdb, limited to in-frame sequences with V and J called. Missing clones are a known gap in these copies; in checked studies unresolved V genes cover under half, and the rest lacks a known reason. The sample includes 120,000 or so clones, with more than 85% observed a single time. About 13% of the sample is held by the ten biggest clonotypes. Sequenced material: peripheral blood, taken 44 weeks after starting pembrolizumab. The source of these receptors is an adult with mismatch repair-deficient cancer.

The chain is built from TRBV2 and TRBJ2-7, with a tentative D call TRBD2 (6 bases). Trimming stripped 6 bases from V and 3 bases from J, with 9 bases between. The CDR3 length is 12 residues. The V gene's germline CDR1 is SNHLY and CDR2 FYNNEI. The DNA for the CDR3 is TGTGCCAGCAGGGGACTCTTCTACGAGCAGTACTTC. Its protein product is CASRGLFYEQYF.

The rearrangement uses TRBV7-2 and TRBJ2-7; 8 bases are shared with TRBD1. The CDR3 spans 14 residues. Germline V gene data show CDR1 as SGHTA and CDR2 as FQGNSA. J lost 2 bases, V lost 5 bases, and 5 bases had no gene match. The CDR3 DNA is TGTGCCAGCAGCCTAAGACAGGGGCCCTACGAGCAGTACTTC. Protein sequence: CASSLRQGPYEQYF.

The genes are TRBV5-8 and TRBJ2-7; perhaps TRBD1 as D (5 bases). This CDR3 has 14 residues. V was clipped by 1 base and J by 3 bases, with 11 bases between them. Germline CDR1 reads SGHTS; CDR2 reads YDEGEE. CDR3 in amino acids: CASSLFRANYEQYF. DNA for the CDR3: TGTGCCAGCAGCTTGTTCAGGGCGAACTACGAGCAGTACTTC.

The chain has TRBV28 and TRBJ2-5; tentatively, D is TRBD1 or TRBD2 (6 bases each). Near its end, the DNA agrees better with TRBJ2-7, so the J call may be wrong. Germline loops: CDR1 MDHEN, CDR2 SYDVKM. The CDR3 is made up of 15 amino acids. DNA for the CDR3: TGTGCCAGCAGCCCAGGGGCTAGCGAGGGGCACGAGCAGTACTTC. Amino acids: CASSPGASEGHEQYF.

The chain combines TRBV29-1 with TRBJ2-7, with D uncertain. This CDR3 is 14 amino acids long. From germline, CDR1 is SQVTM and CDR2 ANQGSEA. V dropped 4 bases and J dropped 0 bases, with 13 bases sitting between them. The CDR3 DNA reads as TGCAGCGTTGGTCTCTTCGGAAGCTCCTACGAGCAGTACTTC. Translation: CSVGLFGSSYEQYF.

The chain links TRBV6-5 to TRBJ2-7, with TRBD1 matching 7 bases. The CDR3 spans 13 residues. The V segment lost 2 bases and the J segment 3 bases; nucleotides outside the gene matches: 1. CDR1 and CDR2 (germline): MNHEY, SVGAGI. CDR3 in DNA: TGTGCCAGCAGTTACGGGACAGACTACGAGCAGTACTTC. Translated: CASSYGTDYEQYF.

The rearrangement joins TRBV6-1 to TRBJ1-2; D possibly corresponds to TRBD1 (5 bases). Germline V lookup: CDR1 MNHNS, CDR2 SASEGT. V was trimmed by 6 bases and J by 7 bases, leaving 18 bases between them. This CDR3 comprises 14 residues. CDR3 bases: TGTGCCAGCAGCACCGGAGGGGCGGCCCGTGGCTACACCTTC. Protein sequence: CASSTGGAARGYTF.

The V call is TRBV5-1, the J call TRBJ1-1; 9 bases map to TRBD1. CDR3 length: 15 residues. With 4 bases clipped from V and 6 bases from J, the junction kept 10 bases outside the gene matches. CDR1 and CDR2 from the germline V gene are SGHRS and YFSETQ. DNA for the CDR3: TGCGCCAGCAGCACCCGGGACAGGGCCTTTCCTGAAGCTTTCTTT. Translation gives CASSTRDRAFPEAFF.

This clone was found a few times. The CDR3 spells CASSFQLAGLNNEQFF. DNA of the CDR3: TGTGCCAGCAGCTTTCAACTAGCGGGACTGAACAATGAGCAGTTCTTC. J is TRBJ2-1 and V is TRBV7-2, with 10 bases fitting TRBD2. The V gene end was trimmed by 3 bases and the J gene end by 5 bases; junction bases not matched to a gene: 7. Germline loops: CDR1 SGHTA, CDR2 FQGNSA. There are 16 residues in the CDR3.

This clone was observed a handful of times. This CDR3 reads CASSLNPSGLTDTQYF. CDR3 bases: TGTGCCAGCAGTTTAAACCCTAGCGGCCTTACAGATACGCAGTATTTT. The chain uses TRBV27 and TRBJ2-3; 7 bases agree with TRBD2. Trimming took 2 bases from V and 3 from J; bases not matched to a gene: 8. The CDR3 contains 16 residues. Germline CDR1 reads MNHEY; CDR2 reads SMNVEV (reference sequence).

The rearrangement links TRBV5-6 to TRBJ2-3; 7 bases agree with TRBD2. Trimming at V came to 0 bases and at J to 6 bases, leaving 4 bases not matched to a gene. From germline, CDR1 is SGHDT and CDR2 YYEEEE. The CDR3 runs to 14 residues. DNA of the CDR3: TGTGCCAGCAGCTTGGGTGCGGGAGTGGATACGCAGTATTTT. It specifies CASSLGAGVDTQYF. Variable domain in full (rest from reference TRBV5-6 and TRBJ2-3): DAGVTQSPTHLIKTRGQQVTLRCSPKSGHDTVSWYQQALGQGPQFIFQYYEEEERQRGNFPDRFSGHQFPNYSSELNVNALLLGDSALYLCASSLGAGVDTQYFGPGTRLTVL.

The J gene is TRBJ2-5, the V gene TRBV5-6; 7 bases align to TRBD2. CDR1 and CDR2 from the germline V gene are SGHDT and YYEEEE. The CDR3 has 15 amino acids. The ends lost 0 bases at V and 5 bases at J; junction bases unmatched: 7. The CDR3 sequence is CASSLEREVRETQYF. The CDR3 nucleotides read TGTGCCAGCAGCTTGGAACGGGAGGTGCGGGAGACCCAGTACTTC.

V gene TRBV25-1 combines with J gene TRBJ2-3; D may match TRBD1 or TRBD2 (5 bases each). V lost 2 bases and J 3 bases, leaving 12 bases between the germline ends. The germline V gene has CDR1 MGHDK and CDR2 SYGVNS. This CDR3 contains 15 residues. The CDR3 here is CASSEGGRETDTQYF. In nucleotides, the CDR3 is TGTGCCAGCAGTGAAGGGGGAAGGGAAACAGATACGCAGTATTTT. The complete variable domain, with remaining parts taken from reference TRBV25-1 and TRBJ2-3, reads EADIYQTPRYLVIGTGKKITLECSQTMGHDKMYWYQQDPGMELHLIHYSYGVNSTEKGDLSSESTVSRIRTEHFPLTLESARPSHTSQYLCASSEGGRETDTQYFGPGTRLTVL.

CDR3 DNA: TGTGCCAGCAGCGTAGGGACTAGCGGGAGGACCTACGAGCAGTACTTC. Protein product: CASSVGTSGRTYEQYF. This rearrangement joins TRBV9 to TRBJ2-7; 14 bases are a match to TRBD2. This CDR3 has 16 residues. Looked up from germline, CDR1 is SGDLS and CDR2 is YYNGEE. Losses at the gene ends were 0 bases for V and 2 bases for J; bases not matched to a gene: 1.

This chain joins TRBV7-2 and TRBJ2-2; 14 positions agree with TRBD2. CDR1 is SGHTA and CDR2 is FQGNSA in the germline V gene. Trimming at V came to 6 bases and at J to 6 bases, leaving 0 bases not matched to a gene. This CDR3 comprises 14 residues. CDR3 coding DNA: TGTGCCAGCAGGGGACTAGCGGGAGCCGGGGAGCTGTTTTTT. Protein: CASRGLAGAGELFF. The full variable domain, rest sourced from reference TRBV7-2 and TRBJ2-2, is GAGVSQSPSNKVTEKGKDVELRCDPISGHTALYWYRQSLGQGLEFLIYFQGNSAPDKSGLPSDRFSAERTGGSVSTLTIQRTQQEDSAVYLCASRGLAGAGELFFGEGSRLTVL.

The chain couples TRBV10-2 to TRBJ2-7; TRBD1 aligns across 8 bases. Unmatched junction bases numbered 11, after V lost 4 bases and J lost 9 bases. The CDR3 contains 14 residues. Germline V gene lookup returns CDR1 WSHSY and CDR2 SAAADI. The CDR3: CASSGTGTPYRQYF. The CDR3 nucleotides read TGCGCCAGCAGTGGGACAGGGACCCCATACAGGCAGTACTTC.

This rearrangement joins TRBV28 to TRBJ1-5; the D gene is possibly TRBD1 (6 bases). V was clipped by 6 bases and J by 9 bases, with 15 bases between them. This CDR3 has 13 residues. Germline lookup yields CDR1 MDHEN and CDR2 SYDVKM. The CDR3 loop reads CASSPGVVGPQHF. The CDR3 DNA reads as TGTGCCAGCAGCCCAGGGGTCGTAGGGCCCCAGCATTTT.

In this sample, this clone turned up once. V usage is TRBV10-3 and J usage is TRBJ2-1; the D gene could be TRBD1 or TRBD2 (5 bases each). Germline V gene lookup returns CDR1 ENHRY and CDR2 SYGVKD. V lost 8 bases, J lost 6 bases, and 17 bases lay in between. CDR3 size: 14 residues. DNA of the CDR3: TGTGCCATCCAAGCGAGGGGCCGTGGCAATGAGCAGTTCTTC. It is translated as CAIQARGRGNEQFF.

The CDR3: CASVSNYAEAFF. As DNA, the CDR3 is TGTGCCAGTGTTTCGAACTATGCTGAAGCTTTCTTT. This sequence joins TRBV28 and TRBJ1-1; D unclear. The CDR3 consists of 12 residues. Trimming removed 9 bases at V and 6 bases at J, with 14 bases between. Germline assignment: CDR1 MDHEN and CDR2 SYDVKM.

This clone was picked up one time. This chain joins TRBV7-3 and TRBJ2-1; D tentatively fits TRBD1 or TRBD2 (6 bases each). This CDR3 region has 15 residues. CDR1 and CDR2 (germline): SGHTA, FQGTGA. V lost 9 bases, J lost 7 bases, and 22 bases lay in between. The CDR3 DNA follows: TGTGCCAGGGATGTAGCGGACACTACAGGGAATGAGCAGTTCTTC. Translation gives CARDVADTTGNEQFF. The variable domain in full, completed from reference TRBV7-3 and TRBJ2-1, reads GAGVSQTPSNKVTEKGKYVELRCDPISGHTALYWYRQSLGQGPEFLIYFQGTGAADDSGLPNDRFFAVRPEGSVSTLKIQRTERGDSAVYLCARDVADTTGNEQFFGPGTRLTVL.

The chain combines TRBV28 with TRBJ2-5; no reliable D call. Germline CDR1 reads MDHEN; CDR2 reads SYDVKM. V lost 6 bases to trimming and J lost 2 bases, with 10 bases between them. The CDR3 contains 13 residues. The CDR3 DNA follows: TGTGCCAGCAGCGAAGCGCCACAAGAGACCCAGTACTTC. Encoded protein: CASSEAPQETQYF.

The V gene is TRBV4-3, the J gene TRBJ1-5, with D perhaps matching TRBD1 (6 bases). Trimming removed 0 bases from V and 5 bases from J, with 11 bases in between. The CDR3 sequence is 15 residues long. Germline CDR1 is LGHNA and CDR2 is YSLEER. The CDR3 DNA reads TGCGCCAGCAGCCAAGACAGGGGTAGGTATCAGCCCCAGCATTTT. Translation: CASSQDRGRYQPQHF.

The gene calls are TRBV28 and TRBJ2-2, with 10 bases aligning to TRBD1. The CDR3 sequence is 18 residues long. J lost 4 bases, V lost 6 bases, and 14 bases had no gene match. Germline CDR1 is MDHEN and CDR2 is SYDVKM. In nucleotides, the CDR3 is TGTGCCAGCAGACTTATTGGGGTCCGACAGGGGGCCACCGGGGAGCTGTTTTTT. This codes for CASRLIGVRQGATGELFF.

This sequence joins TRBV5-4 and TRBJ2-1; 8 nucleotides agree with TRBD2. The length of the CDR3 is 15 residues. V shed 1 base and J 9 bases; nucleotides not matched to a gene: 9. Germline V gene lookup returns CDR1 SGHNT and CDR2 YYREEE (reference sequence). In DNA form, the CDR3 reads TGTGCCAGCAGCTTGCTCAGCGGGAGTGGTAGTGAGCAGTTCTTC. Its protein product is CASSLLSGSGSEQFF.

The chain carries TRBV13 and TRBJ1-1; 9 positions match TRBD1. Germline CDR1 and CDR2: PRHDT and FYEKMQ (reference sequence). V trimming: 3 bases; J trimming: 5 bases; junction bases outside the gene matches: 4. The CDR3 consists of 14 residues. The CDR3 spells CASSLGQGGTEAFF. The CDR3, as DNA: TGTGCCAGCAGCTTGGGACAGGGAGGGACTGAAGCTTTCTTT.

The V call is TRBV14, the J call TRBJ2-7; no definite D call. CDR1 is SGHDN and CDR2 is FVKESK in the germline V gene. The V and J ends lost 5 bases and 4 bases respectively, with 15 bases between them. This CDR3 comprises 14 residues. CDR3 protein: CASSGSLGGYEQYF. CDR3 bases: TGTGCCAGCAGCGGGTCGCTGGGCGGATACGAGCAGTACTTC.

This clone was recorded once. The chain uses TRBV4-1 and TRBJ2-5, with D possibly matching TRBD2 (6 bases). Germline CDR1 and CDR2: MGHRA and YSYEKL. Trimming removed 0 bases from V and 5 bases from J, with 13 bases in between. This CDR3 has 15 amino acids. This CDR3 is CASSQDSTSWETQYF. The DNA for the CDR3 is TGCGCCAGCAGCCAAGATAGCACTAGCTGGGAGACCCAGTACTTC.